Sequencing of this T cell receptor beta chain was carried out in a study of CD8 T cells in ankylosing spondylitis. Study-wide results and caveats: The authors reported significant enrichment of disease-linked clones in matched ankylosing spondylitis synovial fluid. Made up of eight highly homologous variants, a TCR beta motif appeared characteristic of ankylosing spondylitis blood. Disease-linked clones were found to be CD8+ and relatively rare in peripheral blood. A number of the motif variants had already been described in reactive arthritis synovial fluid and blood.

Using quantitative 5'-RACE with molecular barcodes, the authors made TCR beta libraries. In TCRdb, the 5' RACE reads were re-called with MiXCR into one record per CDR3 protein. The table has about 390,000 distinct CDR3 sequences, 20% to 25% seen once; the top ten hold about 17%. This clonotype turned up a few times. Its antigen is undetermined. Per germline, CDR1 SGHRS and CDR2 YFSETQ. Trimming stripped 6 bases from V and 1 base from J, with 10 bases between. The CDR3 runs to 13 residues. Sequences were obtained from blood, either unsorted or a sorted T cell fraction (not recorded which). This sequence was found in a male donor with ankylosing spondylitis. The chain carries TRBV5-1 and TRBJ1-1; D is unresolved. CDR3 coding DNA: TGCGCCAGCAACCTCGGCGGGAACACTGAAGCTTTCTTT. Translated: CASNLGGNTEAFF. The full variable domain, its missing parts supplied by reference TRBV5-1 and TRBJ1-1, is KAGVTQTPRYLIKTRGQQVTLSCSPISGHRSVSWYQQTPGQGLQFLFEYFSETQRNKGNFPGRFSGRQFSNSRSEMNVSTLELGDSALYLCASNLGGNTEAFFGQGTRLTVV.